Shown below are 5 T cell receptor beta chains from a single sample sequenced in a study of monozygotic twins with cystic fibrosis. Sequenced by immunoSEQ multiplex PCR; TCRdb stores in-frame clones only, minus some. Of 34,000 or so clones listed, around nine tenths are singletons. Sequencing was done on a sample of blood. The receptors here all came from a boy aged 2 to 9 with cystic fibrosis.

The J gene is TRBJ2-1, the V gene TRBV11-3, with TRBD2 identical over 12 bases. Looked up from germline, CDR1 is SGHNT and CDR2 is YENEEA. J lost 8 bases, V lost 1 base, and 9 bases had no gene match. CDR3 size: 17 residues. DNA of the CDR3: TGTGCCAGCAGCTTAGCCCTAGCGGGGGGGCTCAGGGATGAGCAGTTCTTC. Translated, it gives CASSLALAGGLRDEQFF.

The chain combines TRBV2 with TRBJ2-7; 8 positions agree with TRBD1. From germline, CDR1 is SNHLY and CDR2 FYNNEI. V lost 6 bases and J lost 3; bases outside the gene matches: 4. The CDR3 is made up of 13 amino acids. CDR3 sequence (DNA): TGTGCCAGCAGGATAGGACAGGGCTACGAGCAGTACTTC. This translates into CASRIGQGYEQYF.

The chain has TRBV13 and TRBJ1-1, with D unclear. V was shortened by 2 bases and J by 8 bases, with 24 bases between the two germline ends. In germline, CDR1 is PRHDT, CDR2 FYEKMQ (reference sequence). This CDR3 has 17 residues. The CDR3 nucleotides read TGTGCCAGCAGCTTATACCCCGTGTGGGAGACAACCGTGGAAGCTTTCTTT. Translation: CASSLYPVWETTVEAFF.

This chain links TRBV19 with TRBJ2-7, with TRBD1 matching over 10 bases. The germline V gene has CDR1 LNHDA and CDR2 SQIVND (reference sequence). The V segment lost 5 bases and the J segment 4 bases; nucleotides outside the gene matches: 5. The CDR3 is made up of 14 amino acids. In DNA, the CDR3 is TGTGCCAGTAGTTTTCCGGGACAGGGGTACGAGCAGTACTTC. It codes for CASSFPGQGYEQYF. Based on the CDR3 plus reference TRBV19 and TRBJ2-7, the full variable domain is DGGITQSPKYLFRKEGQNVTLSCEQNLNHDAMYWYRQDPGQGLRLIYYSQIVNDFQKGDIAEGYSVSREKKESFPLTVTSAQKNPTAFYLCASSFPGQGYEQYFGPGTRLTVT.

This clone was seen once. The CDR3 loop reads CASSEQGARAFF. Written as DNA, the CDR3 is TGTGCCAGCAGCGAACAGGGGGCACGGGCTTTCTTT. The V gene is TRBV2, the J gene TRBJ1-1; 9 nucleotides line up with TRBD1. This CDR3 contains 12 residues. V gave up 6 bases and J gave up 11 bases; unmatched junction bases: 7. Germline V CDR1 and CDR2: SNHLY, FYNNEI.